A single sample is the source of the 3 T cell receptor beta chains below, sequenced in a study of T cell responses to AZD1222 COVID-19 vaccine. TCRdb's table, derived via immunoSEQ multiplex PCR, lists solely in-frame clones and lacks some. The table records around 140,000 clones, 92% of them present only once. The sample was peripheral blood, taken 28 days after the second AZD1222 dose. Receptors originate from an adult who received the AZD1222 COVID-19 vaccine.

This chain uses TRBV27 with TRBJ1-2; TRBD1 matches at 8 bases. CDR1 is MNHEY, CDR2 SMNVEV, per germline (reference sequence). J lost 7 bases, V lost 10 bases, and 8 bases had no gene match. This CDR3 spans 12 amino acids. CDR3 bases: TGTGCCACCACGGACAGGGCGGGTGGCTACACCTTC. It encodes CATTDRAGGYTF.

The chain recombines TRBV15 with TRBJ1-5; D is possibly TRBD1 (6 bases). Deletions cut 7 bases from V and 3 bases from J, with 10 bases between. Germline assignment: CDR1 LNHNV and CDR2 YYDKDF (reference sequence). The CDR3 has 13 amino acids. The CDR3 sequence is CATTDSSNQPQHF. Here the CDR3 DNA reads TGTGCCACCACGGACAGTTCCAATCAGCCCCAGCATTTT.

The chain joins TRBV11-1 to TRBJ1-6; a weak D match, TRBD1 (6 bases). The CDR3 has 15 residues. With 4 bases removed from V and 8 bases from J, the gap between germline ends came to 15 bases. CDR1 SGHAT and CDR2 FQDESV come from the germline V gene (reference sequence). The CDR3 DNA follows: TGTGCCAGCAGCTCCAACAGGGAAAAAGATTCACCCCTCCACTTT. It translates to CASSSNREKDSPLHF.